Presented here are 23 T cell receptor beta chains from one specimen sequenced in a study of cytomegalovirus exposure and HLA in healthy donors listed by TCRdb under 2017. The library was obtained by the immunoSEQ multiplex PCR assay. TCRdb holds this immuneACCESS table with in-frame rearrangements only. Some clones are missing; in checked studies, unresolved V genes explain under half, and the rest has no known cause. This sample comprises a few hundred thousand clones, approximately 90% of them detected only once. The top ten constitute over 0.8% of the sample. The source material was PBMCs. These receptors were collected from a woman aged 18-29 years in good health and CMV-seronegative.

This chain links TRBV29-1 with TRBJ2-1, with 8 bases that match TRBD2. The J segment lost 14 bases and the V segment lost 5 bases, leaving 17 bases of the junction unmatched. Germline CDR1 and CDR2: SQVTM and ANQGSEA. The CDR3 totals 14 residues. The CDR3 region has the DNA TGCAGCGTTCGGGTAGCGGGACGGTCTACCCCTGAGTTCTTC. It encodes CSVRVAGRSTPEFF.

V is TRBV9 and J is TRBJ2-2; possibly TRBD2 for D (5 bases). The CDR3 has 12 residues. V dropped 4 bases and J dropped 6 bases, with 7 bases sitting between them. Germline-derived CDR1 and CDR2 are SGDLS and YYNGEE. CDR3 amino acids: CASSRESGELFF. The CDR3 DNA reads TGTGCCAGCAGCAGGGAGTCCGGGGAGCTGTTTTTT.

The table lists this clone with a count of one. V usage is TRBV25-1 and J usage is TRBJ1-2; D is uncertain. CDR3 length: 13 amino acids. Per germline, CDR1 MGHDK and CDR2 SYGVNS. V was pared by 2 bases and J by 7 bases, with 11 bases between. The CDR3 sequence is CASSEMPLSGYTF. DNA for the CDR3: TGTGCCAGCAGTGAAATGCCGTTGAGTGGCTACACCTTC.

V usage is TRBV28 and J usage is TRBJ1-2; 7 nucleotides line up with TRBD1. The CDR3 spans 13 residues. In germline, CDR1 is MDHEN, CDR2 SYDVKM. Germline trimming cut 6 bases from V and 10 bases from J; bases unmatched to any gene: 11. The CDR3 nucleotides are TGTGCCAGCAGGTTGGACAGGACTTTTACCTACACCTTC. It is translated as CASRLDRTFTYTF.

This clone was seen only a few times. The gene calls are TRBV10-3 and TRBJ2-7; maybe TRBD2 (5 bases). Trimming took off 6 bases at V and 3 bases at J, with 18 bases between the two ends. The CDR3 loop spans 15 amino acids. Germline-derived CDR1 and CDR2 are ENHRY and SYGVKD. CDR3 nucleotides: TGTGCCATCAGCGCATCCCGGACTCTGTACTACGAGCAGTACTTC. Protein sequence: CAISASRTLYYEQYF.

The chain is built from TRBV11-2 and TRBJ2-5, with D possibly TRBD1 on 5 matching bases. V was cut by 5 bases and J by 2 bases, with 12 bases left in between. The CDR3 has 14 amino acids. Germline CDR1 and CDR2: SGHAT and FQNNGV. CDR3 sequence reads: CASSRQTPQETQYF. The CDR3 bases are TGTGCCAGCAGCCGACAGACACCTCAAGAGACCCAGTACTTC.

J is TRBJ2-7 and V is TRBV10-3, with TRBD2 identical over 7 bases. The CDR3 is made up of 12 amino acids. Germline V gene lookup returns CDR1 ENHRY and CDR2 SYGVKD. V was pared by 4 bases and J by 7 bases, with 4 bases of the junction left unmatched. CDR3 residues: CAISGEGFEQYF. DNA of the CDR3: TGTGCCATCAGTGGGGAGGGCTTTGAGCAGTACTTC.

Comment on this clone: The sample carries other DNA sequences with the same CDR3. The genes are TRBV18 and TRBJ2-5; D remains unclear. This CDR3 has 13 residues. Per the germline V gene, CDR1 is KGHSH and CDR2 is LQKENI. The germline V and J ends were trimmed by 0 bases and 1 base, with 3 bases remaining between them. CDR3 protein: CASSPPSQETQYF. For the CDR3, the DNA is TGTGCCAGCTCACCACCGAGCCAAGAGACCCAGTACTTC.

The rearrangement uses TRBV6-1 and TRBJ1-2; no definite D call. V was pared by 8 bases and J by 8 bases, with 12 bases between. Germline V lookup: CDR1 MNHNS, CDR2 SASEGT. The CDR3 consists of 11 residues. In DNA form, the CDR3 reads TGTGCCAGCCGGGGAGAAGGAGGCTACACCTTC. It specifies CASRGEGGYTF.

This chain connects TRBV28 to TRBJ1-1; 8 bases are a match to TRBD1. The germline gives CDR1 MDHEN, CDR2 SYDVKM. V was clipped by 6 bases and J by 2 bases; unmatched bases: 11. The CDR3 totals 16 residues. This CDR3 reads CASSSIGQGLNTEAFF. The CDR3 DNA follows: TGTGCCAGCAGCTCAATCGGACAGGGTCTCAACACTGAAGCTTTCTTT.

The chain recombines TRBV5-1 with TRBJ2-7; 12 bases are shared with TRBD2. The length of the CDR3 is 15 residues. The germline gives CDR1 SGHRS, CDR2 YFSETQ. V was pared by 0 bases and J by 5 bases, with 3 bases of the junction left unmatched. CDR3 sequence: CASSLGLAGVDEQYF. The CDR3 bases are TGCGCCAGCAGCTTGGGACTAGCGGGAGTAGACGAGCAGTACTTC.

This chain joins TRBV19 and TRBJ2-1, with 8 bases fitting TRBD2. CDR3 size: 12 residues. Germline V gives CDR1 LNHDA, CDR2 SQIVND (reference sequence). The trim removed 10 bases at V and 5 bases at J, leaving 4 bases unmatched. CDR3 sequence: CATSGLDNEQFF. The CDR3 region has the DNA TGTGCCACCTCGGGACTAGACAATGAGCAGTTCTTC.

This clone came up a few times. The genes are TRBV15 and TRBJ1-2; tentatively, D is TRBD1 (5 bases). From germline, CDR1 is LNHNV and CDR2 YYDKDF (reference sequence). CDR3 length: 16 amino acids. V dropped 1 base and J dropped 0 bases, with 12 bases sitting between them. CDR3 sequence (DNA): TGTGCCACCAGCAGAGCCAGGGCCCTAGCTAACTATGGCTACACCTTC. This translates into CATSRARALANYGYTF.

J is TRBJ1-5 and V is TRBV28; D is perhaps TRBD1 (5 bases). Trimming left V 1 base short and J 5 bases short, with 21 bases between. Looked up from germline, CDR1 is MDHEN and CDR2 is SYDVKM. The CDR3 length is 18 residues. CDR3 sequence: CASSLSARKGFRHQPQHF. For the CDR3, the DNA is TGTGCCAGCAGTTTATCGGCGAGGAAGGGGTTCAGGCATCAGCCCCAGCATTTT.

The rearrangement links TRBV5-1 to TRBJ2-3, with a weak D call TRBD1 (6 bases). V lost 4 bases, J lost 2 bases, and 17 bases lay in between. Germline CDR1 is SGHRS and CDR2 is YFSETQ. The CDR3 spans 16 residues. The CDR3 sequence: CASSVDRPSLTDTQYF. The CDR3 bases are TGCGCCAGCAGCGTGGACAGACCTTCTCTCACAGATACGCAGTATTTT.

The rearrangement links TRBV5-1 to TRBJ2-1, with D possibly TRBD1 on 5 matching bases. Germline CDR1 SGHRS, CDR2 YFSETQ. The CDR3 covers 15 residues. V shed 0 bases and J shed 4 bases, with 11 bases lying between them. The CDR3 DNA sequence: TGCGCCAGCAGCTTGGCGGACACGGGTTACAATGAGCAGTTCTTC. It translates to CASSLADTGYNEQFF.

The chain joins TRBV4-3 to TRBJ1-1; no firm D call. Per germline, CDR1 LGHNA and CDR2 YSLEER. The CDR3 is 15 residues long. V dropped 0 bases and J dropped 1 base, with 9 bases sitting between them. CDR3 loop: CASSQDPYPNTEAFF. The CDR3 DNA reads as TGCGCCAGCAGCCAAGATCCGTATCCGAACACTGAAGCTTTCTTT.

This rearrangement joins TRBV2 to TRBJ2-3, with TRBD2 matching over 12 bases. V lost 6 bases, J lost 6 bases, and 7 bases stayed unmatched. Germline CDR1 SNHLY, CDR2 FYNNEI. This CDR3 is 15 amino acids long. The CDR3: CASSLAGTSGDTQYF. CDR3 coding DNA: TGTGCCAGCAGCCTTGCCGGGACTAGCGGGGATACGCAGTATTTT.

The chain has TRBV28 and TRBJ2-1, with 11 bases lining up with TRBD1. This CDR3 region has 13 residues. Germline assignment: CDR1 MDHEN and CDR2 SYDVKM. Trimming at V came to 8 bases and at J to 6 bases, leaving 3 bases not matched to a gene. DNA for the CDR3: TGTGCCAGCGAGGACAGGGGGCTCAATGAGCAGTTCTTC. It translates to CASEDRGLNEQFF.

The J gene is TRBJ2-2, the V gene TRBV5-1; 8 bases fit TRBD1. The germline gives CDR1 SGHRS, CDR2 YFSETQ. This CDR3 is built from 14 residues. V lost 5 bases to trimming and J lost 3 bases; unmatched junction nucleotides: 3. The CDR3 DNA is TGCGCCAGCAGAGACAGGGGAGACACCGGGGAGCTGTTTTTT. Protein sequence: CASRDRGDTGELFF.

This sequence joins TRBV18 and TRBJ1-2, with a tentative D call TRBD1 (5 bases). Germline values: CDR1 KGHSH, CDR2 LQKENI. The CDR3 has 13 residues. V lost 4 bases and J 8 bases, leaving 14 bases between the germline ends. The CDR3 reads CASSQTEPRGYTF. CDR3 bases: TGTGCCAGCTCACAGACAGAACCGCGGGGCTACACCTTC.

The genes are TRBV5-1 and TRBJ2-1, with 10 bases aligning to TRBD2. The germline CDR1 and CDR2 sequences are SGHRS and YFSETQ. The CDR3 sequence is 16 residues long. J gave up 6 bases and V 0 bases, and 6 bases lay outside the gene matches. For the CDR3, the DNA is TGCGCCAGCAGCTTGGCCGGGGTAGCGGGGGGCAATGAGCAGTTCTTC. Protein product: CASSLAGVAGGNEQFF.

The chain recombines TRBV6-5 with TRBJ2-7; no clear D gene. Germline V gene sequence: CDR1 MNHEY, CDR2 SVGAGI. V was clipped by 0 bases and J by 2 bases, with 8 bases between them. This CDR3 is built from 14 residues. The DNA for the CDR3 is TGTGCCAGCAGTTACTCGACGGGTACCTACGAGCAGTACTTC. It codes for CASSYSTGTYEQYF.